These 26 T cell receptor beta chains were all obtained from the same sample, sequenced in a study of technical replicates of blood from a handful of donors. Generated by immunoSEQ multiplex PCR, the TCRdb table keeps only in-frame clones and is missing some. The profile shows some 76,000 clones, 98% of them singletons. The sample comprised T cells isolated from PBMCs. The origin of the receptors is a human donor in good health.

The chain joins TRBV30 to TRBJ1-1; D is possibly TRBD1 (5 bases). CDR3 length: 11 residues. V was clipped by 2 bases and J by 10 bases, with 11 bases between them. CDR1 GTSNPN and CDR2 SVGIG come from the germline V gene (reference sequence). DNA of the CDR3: TGTGCCTGGAGTCCGCTGGGGGGAGCTTTCTTT. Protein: CAWSPLGGAFF.

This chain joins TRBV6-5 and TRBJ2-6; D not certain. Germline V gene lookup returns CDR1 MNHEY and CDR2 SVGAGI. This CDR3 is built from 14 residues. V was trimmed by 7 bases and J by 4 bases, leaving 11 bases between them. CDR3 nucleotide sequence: TGTGCCAGCACCTTCGGGTCCGGGGCCAACGTCCTGACTTTC. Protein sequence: CASTFGSGANVLTF.

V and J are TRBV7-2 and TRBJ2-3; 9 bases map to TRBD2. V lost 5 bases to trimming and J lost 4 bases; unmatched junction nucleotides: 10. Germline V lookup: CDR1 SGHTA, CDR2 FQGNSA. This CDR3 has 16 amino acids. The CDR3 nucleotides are TGTGCCAGCAGCCAAGCGCTGGGACTAGCCGCAGATACGCAGTATTTT. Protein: CASSQALGLAADTQYF.

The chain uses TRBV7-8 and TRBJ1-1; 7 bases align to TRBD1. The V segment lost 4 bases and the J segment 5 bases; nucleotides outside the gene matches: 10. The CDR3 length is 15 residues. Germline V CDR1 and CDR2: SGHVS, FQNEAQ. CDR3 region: CASSWVRGRETEAFF. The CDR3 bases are TGTGCCAGCAGCTGGGTGAGGGGGCGGGAAACTGAAGCTTTCTTT.

CDR3 sequence (DNA): TGTGCCAGCAGCTTTGGTCCGGTGGGGGAGCTGTTTTTT. It codes for CASSFGPVGELFF. This chain connects TRBV5-6 to TRBJ2-2; D ambiguous. Germline CDR1 and CDR2: SGHDT and YYEEEE. This CDR3 is built from 13 residues. V lost 2 bases and J 8 bases, leaving 10 bases between the germline ends.

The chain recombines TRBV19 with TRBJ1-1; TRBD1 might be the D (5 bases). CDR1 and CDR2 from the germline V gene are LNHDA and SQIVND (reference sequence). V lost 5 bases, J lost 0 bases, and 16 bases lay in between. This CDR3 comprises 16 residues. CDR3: CASSHPRGGMNTEAFF. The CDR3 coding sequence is TGTGCCAGTAGTCACCCTCGGGGGGGAATGAACACTGAAGCTTTCTTT.

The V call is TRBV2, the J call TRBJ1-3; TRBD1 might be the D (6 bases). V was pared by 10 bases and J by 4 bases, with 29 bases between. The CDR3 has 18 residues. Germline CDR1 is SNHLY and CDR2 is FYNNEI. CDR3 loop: CATPRVQKQGVYGNTIYF. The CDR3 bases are TGTGCCACCCCAAGAGTTCAAAAACAGGGTGTATACGGAAACACCATATATTTT.

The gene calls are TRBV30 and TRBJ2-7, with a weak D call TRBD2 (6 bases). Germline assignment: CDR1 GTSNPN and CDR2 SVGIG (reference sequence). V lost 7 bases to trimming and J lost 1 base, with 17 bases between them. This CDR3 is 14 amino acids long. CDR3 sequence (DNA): TGTGCCTCTACGATTCCGGGAGCATCCTACGAGCAGTACTTC. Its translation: CASTIPGASYEQYF.

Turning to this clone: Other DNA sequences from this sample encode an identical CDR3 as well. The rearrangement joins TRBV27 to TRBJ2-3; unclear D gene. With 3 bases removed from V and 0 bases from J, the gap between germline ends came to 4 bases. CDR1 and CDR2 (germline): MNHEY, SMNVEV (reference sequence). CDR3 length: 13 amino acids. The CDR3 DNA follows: TGTGCCAGCAGTTTTAGCAGCACAGATACGCAGTATTTT. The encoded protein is CASSFSSTDTQYF.

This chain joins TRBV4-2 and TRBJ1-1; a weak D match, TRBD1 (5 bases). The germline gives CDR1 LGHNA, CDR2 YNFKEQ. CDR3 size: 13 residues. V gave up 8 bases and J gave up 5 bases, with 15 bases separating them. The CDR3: CASSFGGTTEAFF. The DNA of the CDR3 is TGTGCCAGCTCTTTCGGGGGGACGACTGAAGCTTTCTTT.

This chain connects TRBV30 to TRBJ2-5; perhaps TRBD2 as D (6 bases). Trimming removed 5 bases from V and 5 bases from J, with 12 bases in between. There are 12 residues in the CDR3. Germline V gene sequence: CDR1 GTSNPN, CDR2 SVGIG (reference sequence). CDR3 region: CAWGGGGETQYF. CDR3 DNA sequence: TGTGCCTGGGGGGGTGGGGGGGAGACCCAGTACTTC.

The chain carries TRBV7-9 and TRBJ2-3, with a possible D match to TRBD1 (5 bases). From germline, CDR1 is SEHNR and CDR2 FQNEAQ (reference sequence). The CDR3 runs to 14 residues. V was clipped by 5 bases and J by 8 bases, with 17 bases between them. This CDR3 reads CASSLRELRGTQYF. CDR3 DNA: TGTGCCAGCAGCCTCAGAGAGCTTAGGGGTACGCAGTATTTT. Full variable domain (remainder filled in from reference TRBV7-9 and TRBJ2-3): DTGVSQNPRHKITKRGQNVTFRCDPISEHNRLYWYRQTLGQGPEFLTYFQNEAQLEKSRLLSDRFSAERPKGSFSTLEIQRTEQGDSAMYLCASSLRELRGTQYFGPGTRLTVL.

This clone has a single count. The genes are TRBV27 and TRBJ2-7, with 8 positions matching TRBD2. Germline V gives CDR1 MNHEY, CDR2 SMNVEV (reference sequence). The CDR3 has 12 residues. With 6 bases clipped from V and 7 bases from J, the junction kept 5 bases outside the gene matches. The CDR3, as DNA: TGTGCCAGCAGCATAGCGGGACGGGAGCAGTACTTC. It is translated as CASSIAGREQYF.

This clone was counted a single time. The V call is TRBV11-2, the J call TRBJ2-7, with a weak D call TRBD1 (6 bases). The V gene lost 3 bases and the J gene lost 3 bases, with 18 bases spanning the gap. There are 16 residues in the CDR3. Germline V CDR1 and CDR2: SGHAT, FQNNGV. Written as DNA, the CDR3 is TGTGCCAGCAGCTTTACCAATACAGGGTTTCTCTACGAGCAGTACTTC. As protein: CASSFTNTGFLYEQYF. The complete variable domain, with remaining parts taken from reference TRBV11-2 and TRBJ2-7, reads EAGVAQSPRYKIIEKRQSVAFWCNPISGHATLYWYQQILGQGPKLLIQFQNNGVVDDSQLPKDRFSAERLKGVDSTLKIQPAKLEDSAVYLCASSFTNTGFLYEQYFGPGTRLTVT.

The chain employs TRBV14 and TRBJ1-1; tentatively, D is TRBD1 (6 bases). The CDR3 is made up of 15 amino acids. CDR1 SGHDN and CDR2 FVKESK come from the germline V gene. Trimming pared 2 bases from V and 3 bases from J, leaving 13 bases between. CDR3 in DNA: TGTGCCAGCAGCCAAAGGCGGACAGCTTACACTGAAGCTTTCTTT. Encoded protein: CASSQRRTAYTEAFF. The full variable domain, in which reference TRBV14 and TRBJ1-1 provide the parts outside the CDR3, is EAGVTQFPSHSVIEKGQTVTLRCDPISGHDNLYWYRRVMGKEIKFLLHFVKESKQDESGMPNNRFLAERTGGTYSTLKVQPAELEDSGVYFCASSQRRTAYTEAFFGQGTRLTVV.

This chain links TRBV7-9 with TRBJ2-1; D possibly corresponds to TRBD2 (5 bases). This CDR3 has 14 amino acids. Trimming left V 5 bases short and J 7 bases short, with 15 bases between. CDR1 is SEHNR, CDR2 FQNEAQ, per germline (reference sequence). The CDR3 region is CASSPRTELNEQFF. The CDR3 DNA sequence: TGTGCCAGCAGCCCCCGGACTGAATTAAATGAGCAGTTCTTC.

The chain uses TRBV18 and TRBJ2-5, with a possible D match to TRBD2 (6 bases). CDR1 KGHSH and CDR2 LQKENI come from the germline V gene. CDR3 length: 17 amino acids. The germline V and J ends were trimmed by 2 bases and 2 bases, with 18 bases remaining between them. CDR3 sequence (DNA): TGTGCCAGCTCACCATTGATGACTAGTTCGGTACAAGAGACCCAGTACTTC. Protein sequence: CASSPLMTSSVQETQYF. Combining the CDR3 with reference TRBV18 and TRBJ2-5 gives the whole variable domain NAGVMQNPRHLVRRRGQEARLRCSPMKGHSHVYWYRQLPEEGLKFMVYLQKENIIDESGMPKERFSAEFPKEGPSILRIQQVVRGDSAAYFCASSPLMTSSVQETQYFGPGTRLLVL.

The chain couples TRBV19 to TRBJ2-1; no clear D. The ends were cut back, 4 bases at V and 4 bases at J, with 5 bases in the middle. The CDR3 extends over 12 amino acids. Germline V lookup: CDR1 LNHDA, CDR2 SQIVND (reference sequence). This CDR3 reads CASSTRYNEQFF. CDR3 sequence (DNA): TGTGCCAGTAGTACCAGGTACAATGAGCAGTTCTTC.

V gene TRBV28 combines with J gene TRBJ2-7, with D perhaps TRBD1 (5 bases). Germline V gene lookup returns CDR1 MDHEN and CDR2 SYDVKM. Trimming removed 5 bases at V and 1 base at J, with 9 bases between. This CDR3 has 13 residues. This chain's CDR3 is CASSPDSSYEQYF. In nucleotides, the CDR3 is TGTGCCAGCAGTCCTGACAGTTCCTACGAGCAGTACTTC.

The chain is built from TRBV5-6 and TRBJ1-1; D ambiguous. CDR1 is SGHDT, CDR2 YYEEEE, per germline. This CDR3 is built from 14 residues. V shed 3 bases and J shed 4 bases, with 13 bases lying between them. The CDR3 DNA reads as TGTGCCAGCAGCTCTTCGGGAGGGCTCACTGAAGCTTTCTTT. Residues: CASSSSGGLTEAFF.

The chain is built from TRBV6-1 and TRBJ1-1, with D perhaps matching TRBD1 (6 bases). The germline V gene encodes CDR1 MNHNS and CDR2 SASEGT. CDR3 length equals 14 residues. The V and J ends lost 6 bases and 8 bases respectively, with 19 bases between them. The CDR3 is CASSYTGQYFEAFF. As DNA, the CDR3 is TGTGCCAGCAGCTATACAGGGCAGTATTTCGAAGCTTTCTTT.

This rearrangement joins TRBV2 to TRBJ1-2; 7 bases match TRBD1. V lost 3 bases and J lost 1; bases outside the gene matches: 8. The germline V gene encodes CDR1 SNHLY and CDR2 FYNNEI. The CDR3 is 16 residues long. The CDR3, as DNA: TGTGCCAGCAGTGAGTTACGGGACAGAGATAACTATGGCTACACCTTC. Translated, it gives CASSELRDRDNYGYTF.

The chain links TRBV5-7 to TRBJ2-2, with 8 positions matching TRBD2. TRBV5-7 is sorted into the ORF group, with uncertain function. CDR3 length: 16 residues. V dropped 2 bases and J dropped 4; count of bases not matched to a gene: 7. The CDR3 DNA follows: TGTGCCAGCAGCTTTGATTTAGCGGGAACCACCGGGGAGCTGTTTTTT. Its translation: CASSFDLAGTTGELFF.

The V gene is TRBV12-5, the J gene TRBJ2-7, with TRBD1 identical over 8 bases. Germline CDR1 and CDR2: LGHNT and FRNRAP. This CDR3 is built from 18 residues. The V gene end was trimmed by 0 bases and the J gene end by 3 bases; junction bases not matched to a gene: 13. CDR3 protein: CASGLVALGQGGYYEQYF. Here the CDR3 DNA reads TGTGCTAGTGGTTTGGTCGCCCTCGGACAGGGAGGTTACTACGAGCAGTACTTC. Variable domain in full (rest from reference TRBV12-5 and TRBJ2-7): DARVTQTPRHKVTEMGQEVTMRCQPILGHNTVFWYRQTMMQGLELLAYFRNRAPLDDSGMPKDRFSAEMPDATLATLKIQPSEPRDSAVYFCASGLVALGQGGYYEQYFGPGTRLTVT.

The CDR3 here is CASSLDRGNQPQHF. CDR3 DNA sequence: TGCGCCAGCAGCTTGGACAGGGGCAATCAGCCCCAGCATTTT. This chain connects TRBV5-1 to TRBJ1-5; D might be TRBD1 (6 bases). Trimming removed 0 bases from V and 2 bases from J, with 6 bases in between. CDR1 is SGHRS, CDR2 YFSETQ, per germline. The CDR3 is made up of 14 amino acids.

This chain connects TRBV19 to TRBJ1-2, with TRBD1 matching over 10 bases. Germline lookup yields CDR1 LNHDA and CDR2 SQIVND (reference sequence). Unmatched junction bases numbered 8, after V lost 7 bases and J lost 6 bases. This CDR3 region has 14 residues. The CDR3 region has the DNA TGTGCCAGTACCCACCGGGGACAGGGGAATGGCTACACCTTC. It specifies CASTHRGQGNGYTF.